The 2 T cell receptor beta chains listed next were all sequenced from one sample in a study of identical twins (TCRdb year 2016). The library relied on 5' RACE. The sample was run on an Illumina HiSeq 2000. Through fastp at Q25 and MiXCR, TCRdb rebuilt clones from the public reads, retaining in-frame beta chains. Every distinct CDR3 protein forms one entry, paired with its most common genes and DNA. The sample includes around 650,000 distinct CDR3 sequences, with 7.1% observed a single time. The top ten clones comprise 1.6% of the sample. These data are also associated with another study on yellow fever vaccine responses in identical twins.

Sequenced input: PBMCs. These receptors were collected from a woman younger than 35 in good health.

This clonotype was seen more than once but under ten times. The chain joins TRBV29-1 to TRBJ2-1; tentatively, D is TRBD2 (7 bases). This CDR3 has 12 amino acids. The germline V gene has CDR1 SQVTM and CDR2 ANQGSEA. The CDR3 reads CGGGDTYNEQFF. The CDR3 region has the DNA TGCGGAGGGGGGGATACCTACAATGAGCAGTTCTTC.

This clonotype came up a few times. The chain is built from TRBV12-3 or TRBV12-4 and TRBJ1-1; D ambiguous. V lost 5 bases to trimming and J lost 6 bases, with 13 bases between them. The CDR3 runs 13 residues. For the CDR3, the DNA is TGTGCCAGCAGTGAGAGGACCAGGCCTGAAGCTTTCTTT. It translates to CASSERTRPEAFF.